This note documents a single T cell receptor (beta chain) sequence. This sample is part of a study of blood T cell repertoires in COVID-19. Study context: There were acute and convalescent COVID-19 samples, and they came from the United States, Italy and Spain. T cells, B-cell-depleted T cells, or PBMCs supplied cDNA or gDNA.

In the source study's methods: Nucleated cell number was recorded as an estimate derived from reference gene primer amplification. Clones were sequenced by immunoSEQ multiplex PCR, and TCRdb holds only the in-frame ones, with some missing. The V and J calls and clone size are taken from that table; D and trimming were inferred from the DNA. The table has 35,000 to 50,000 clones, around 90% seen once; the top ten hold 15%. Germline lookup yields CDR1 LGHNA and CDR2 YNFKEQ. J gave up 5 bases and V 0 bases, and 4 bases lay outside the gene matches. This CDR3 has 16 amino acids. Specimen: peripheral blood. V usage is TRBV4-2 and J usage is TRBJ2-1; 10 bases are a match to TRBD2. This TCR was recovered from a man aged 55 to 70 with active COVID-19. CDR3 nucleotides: TGTGCCAGCAGCCAAGATGAACTAGCGGGGAACAATGAGCAGTTCTTC. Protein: CASSQDELAGNNEQFF.